These 27 T cell receptor beta chains were all obtained from the same sample, sequenced in a study of blood T cell repertoires in COVID-19 (TCRdb year 2020). Receptor amplification or capture employed the immunoSEQ multiplex PCR assay. The clones in this table, taken by TCRdb from immuneACCESS, are in-frame only. Not every clone is retained; where verified, under half of the shortfall comes from an unresolved V gene, and the cause of the rest is unknown. The sample yields approximately 500,000 clones; roughly 90% were counted once. The ten largest clones represent 1.5% to 2% of the sample. The source material was PBMCs or T cells enriched from blood (not recorded which). Receptors originate from a woman in her thirties or forties who had recovered from COVID-19.

This chain connects TRBV6-5 to TRBJ2-1; 9 positions agree with TRBD2. The J segment lost 8 bases and the V segment lost 7 bases, leaving 9 bases of the junction unmatched. Germline values: CDR1 MNHEY, CDR2 SVGAGI. This CDR3 spans 14 amino acids. The CDR3, as DNA: TGTGCCAGCACCTATAGCGGGAGTAAGGATGAGCAGTTCTTC. The encoded protein is CASTYSGSKDEQFF.

The chain joins TRBV29-1 to TRBJ1-5; D remains ambiguous. Per germline, CDR1 SQVTM and CDR2 ANQGSEA. The CDR3 sequence is 15 residues long. V was trimmed by 1 base and J by 2 bases, leaving 12 bases between them. CDR3 DNA sequence: TGCAGCGTTGAAGTGCCCGGGGATGGCAATCAGCCCCAGCATTTT. It translates to CSVEVPGDGNQPQHF.

The chain recombines TRBV5-6 with TRBJ2-3; tentatively, D is TRBD2 (6 bases). Germline loops: CDR1 SGHDT, CDR2 YYEEEE. V dropped 0 bases and J dropped 6 bases, with 20 bases sitting between them. The CDR3 length is 17 residues. The CDR3 DNA reads TGTGCCAGCAGCTTGGATTTACTGGCGGGAAGGCGTGATACGCAGTATTTT. It specifies CASSLDLLAGRRDTQYF. The variable domain in full, completed from reference TRBV5-6 and TRBJ2-3, reads DAGVTQSPTHLIKTRGQQVTLRCSPKSGHDTVSWYQQALGQGPQFIFQYYEEEERQRGNFPDRFSGHQFPNYSSELNVNALLLGDSALYLCASSLDLLAGRRDTQYFGPGTRLTVL.

The rearrangement joins TRBV7-2 to TRBJ1-2, with 10 nucleotides matching TRBD1. This CDR3 spans 14 amino acids. CDR1 SGHTA and CDR2 FQGNSA come from the germline V gene. V shed 5 bases and J 8 bases; nucleotides not matched to a gene: 8. CDR3 DNA: TGTGCCAGCAGCGGGGACAGGGGCTTTGACGGCTACACCTTC. Translated: CASSGDRGFDGYTF.

The DNA of the CDR3 is TGTGCCAGCAGCTTAGGGACGGGACAAAGCAATCAGCCCCAGCATTTT. Amino acid sequence: CASSLGTGQSNQPQHF. V usage is TRBV7-8 and J usage is TRBJ1-5, with D possibly being TRBD1 (6 bases). Trimming took off 1 base at V and 1 base at J, with 11 bases between the two ends. Germline-derived CDR1 and CDR2 are SGHVS and FQNEAQ. This CDR3 has 16 residues.

The V and J genes are TRBV7-9 and TRBJ2-1, with 7 bases lining up with TRBD2. The germline V gene has CDR1 SEHNR and CDR2 FQNEAQ (reference sequence). Unmatched junction bases numbered 21, after V lost 5 bases and J lost 8 bases. The length of the CDR3 is 18 residues. CDR3 loop: CASSDQWGLGAGEDEQFF. CDR3 bases: TGTGCCAGCAGCGACCAATGGGGCCTAGGGGCGGGAGAAGATGAGCAGTTCTTC.

A note on this clone: Other DNA variants within this sample encode the same CDR3. CDR3 protein: CASSLEGSTDTQYF. Written as DNA, the CDR3 is TGTGCCAGCAGCTTGGAGGGCAGCACAGATACGCAGTATTTT. V gene TRBV7-9 combines with J gene TRBJ2-3, with D possibly TRBD2 on 6 matching bases. V was shortened by 3 bases and J by 0 bases, with 7 bases between the two germline ends. CDR1 is SEHNR, CDR2 FQNEAQ, per germline (reference sequence). The CDR3 is made up of 14 amino acids.

The CDR3 DNA sequence: TGCGCCAGCAGCCAGGGAGGTTGGGATACGCAGTATTTT. It encodes CASSQGGWDTQYF. V gene TRBV4-3 combines with J gene TRBJ2-3; possible D gene TRBD2, 6 bases. Germline CDR1 LGHNA, CDR2 YSLEER. Between the trimmed V and J ends, which lost 3 bases and 6 bases, there was a span of 10 bases. The CDR3 has 13 residues.

The chain couples TRBV19 to TRBJ1-2; a weak D match, TRBD1 (6 bases). CDR1 is LNHDA and CDR2 is SQIVND in the germline V gene (reference sequence). Between the trimmed V and J ends, which lost 1 base and 8 bases, there was a span of 11 bases. The CDR3 length is 13 residues. CDR3 sequence: CASSIGQGRGYTF. The CDR3 DNA reads as TGTGCCAGTAGTATAGGGCAGGGGAGAGGCTACACCTTC.

The V call is TRBV15, the J call TRBJ2-3; D not certain. The CDR3 contains 14 residues. In germline, CDR1 is LNHNV, CDR2 YYDKDF (reference sequence). V shed 5 bases and J shed 6 bases, with 15 bases lying between them. The CDR3 sequence is CATSSNFPGDTQYF. The CDR3 nucleotides read TGTGCCACCAGCTCCAATTTCCCCGGGGATACGCAGTATTTT.

The V gene is TRBV13, the J gene TRBJ2-3; D perhaps matches TRBD1 (5 bases). Trimming stripped 0 bases from V and 1 base from J, with 23 bases between. The CDR3 length is 20 residues. Germline lookup yields CDR1 PRHDT and CDR2 FYEKMQ (reference sequence). CDR3 protein: CASSLGQGRAVGRGTDTQYF. The CDR3, as DNA: TGTGCCAGCAGCTTAGGCCAAGGCAGGGCAGTGGGTCGCGGCACAGATACGCAGTATTTT.

The rearrangement joins TRBV10-3 to TRBJ1-4; unclear D gene. Trimming cost V 0 bases and J 8 bases, with 13 bases left between them. CDR3 size: 15 residues. Looked up from germline, CDR1 is ENHRY and CDR2 is SYGVKD. CDR3 sequence reads: CAISESILAVEKLFF. The CDR3 DNA sequence: TGTGCCATCAGTGAGTCGATTTTGGCGGTAGAAAAACTGTTTTTT.

In the case of this clone: One junction end does not reproduce the germline sequence, and a read error may be involved. Here the CDR3 reads CASRNQGLKTEAFF. The CDR3 nucleotides are TGTGCCAGCAGAAACCAGGGGCTGAAGACTGAAGCTTTCTTT. V usage is TRBV14 and J usage is TRBJ1-1; perhaps TRBD1 as D (6 bases). Germline-derived CDR1 and CDR2 are SGHDN and FVKESK. CDR3 length: 14 amino acids.

The CDR3 nucleotides read TGTGCCAGCAGCCTCAGGACAGGGGGTTTTAACTATGGCTACACCTTC. Protein: CASSLRTGGFNYGYTF. The chain has TRBV14 and TRBJ1-2, with 10 bases fitting TRBD1. V lost 4 bases to trimming and J lost 1 base; unmatched junction nucleotides: 6. Germline values: CDR1 SGHDN, CDR2 FVKESK. This CDR3 spans 16 amino acids.

On this clone itself: One end of the junction does not line up with germline, which may come from a read error. V gene TRBV7-7 combines with J gene TRBJ2-5; a possible D gene is TRBD1 (6 bases). Looked up from germline, CDR1 is SSHAT and CDR2 is FNYEAQ (reference sequence). CDR3 length: 14 amino acids. The CDR3 loop reads CASSLAQGTETQYF. As DNA, the CDR3 is TGTGCTAGCAGCTTAGCGCAGGGGACAGAGACCCAGTACTTC.

V usage is TRBV10-1 and J usage is TRBJ1-4, with a weak D call TRBD1 (5 bases). The CDR3 covers 14 residues. Germline CDR1 is WNHNN and CDR2 is SYGVQD (reference sequence). Between the trimmed V and J ends, which lost 3 bases and 8 bases, there was a span of 13 bases. Here the CDR3 reads CASSDGRRGEKLFF. CDR3 DNA: TGCGCCAGCAGTGACGGCAGGAGGGGAGAAAAACTGTTTTTT.

V usage is TRBV7-9 and J usage is TRBJ2-1, with TRBD2 identical over 9 bases. Germline V CDR1 and CDR2: SEHNR, FQNEAQ (reference sequence). The CDR3 covers 14 residues. Losses at the gene ends were 5 bases for V and 7 bases for J; bases not matched to a gene: 6. CDR3 nucleotides: TGTGCCAGCAGCGCGGGACTAGCTCTTAATGAGCAGTTCTTC. It codes for CASSAGLALNEQFF.

V gene TRBV5-1 combines with J gene TRBJ1-4; D might be TRBD1 (5 bases). Germline-derived CDR1 and CDR2 are SGHRS and YFSETQ. The germline V and J ends were trimmed by 0 bases and 5 bases, with 14 bases remaining between them. The CDR3 loop spans 16 amino acids. The CDR3, as DNA: TGCGCCAGCAGCTTGGGGGCAGGGAAGAGCAATGAAAAACTGTTTTTT. It is translated as CASSLGAGKSNEKLFF.

The chain recombines TRBV24-1 with TRBJ2-5; D not resolved. V was clipped by 3 bases and J by 3 bases, with 7 bases between them. This CDR3 spans 13 amino acids. Per the germline V gene, CDR1 is KGHDR and CDR2 is SFDVKD. This CDR3 is CATSDAQEETQYF. DNA for the CDR3: TGTGCCACCAGTGATGCCCAGGAAGAGACCCAGTACTTC.

This sequence joins TRBV7-8 and TRBJ2-2; perhaps TRBD1 as D (5 bases). The germline V and J ends were trimmed by 1 base and 1 base, with 10 bases remaining between them. The CDR3 consists of 16 residues. The V gene's germline CDR1 is SGHVS and CDR2 FQNEAQ. The CDR3 protein is CASSLGRRVNTGELFF. CDR3 sequence (DNA): TGTGCCAGCAGCTTAGGTCGCAGGGTGAACACCGGGGAGCTGTTTTTT. Looking up the rest from reference TRBV7-8 and TRBJ2-2 gives the full variable domain: GAGVSQSPRYKVAKRGQDVALRCDPISGHVSLFWYQQALGQGPEFLTYFQNEAQLDKSGLPSDRFFAERPEGSVSTLKIQRTQQEDSAVYLCASSLGRRVNTGELFFGEGSRLTVL.

The chain recombines TRBV5-1 with TRBJ2-1, with TRBD2 matching 7 bases. This CDR3 region has 16 residues. V shed 0 bases and J 2 bases; nucleotides not matched to a gene: 5. CDR1 is SGHRS and CDR2 is YFSETQ in the germline V gene. CDR3 DNA: TGCGCCAGCAGCTTGGTCTCTAGCGGAGCCTACAATGAGCAGTTCTTC. This translates into CASSLVSSGAYNEQFF.

V and J are TRBV4-3 and TRBJ1-3; D perhaps matches TRBD1 (6 bases). Germline CDR1 and CDR2: LGHNA and YSLEER. This CDR3 has 15 amino acids. Trimming pared 0 bases from V and 4 bases from J, leaving 10 bases between. This CDR3 reads CASSQDPGVGNTIYF. In nucleotides, the CDR3 is TGCGCCAGCAGCCAAGACCCAGGGGTGGGAAACACCATATATTTT.

The chain links TRBV19 to TRBJ2-7, with 8 positions matching TRBD2. From germline, CDR1 is LNHDA and CDR2 SQIVND (reference sequence). The junction had 1 base not matched to a gene; V was cut back by 3 bases and J by 3 bases. This CDR3 is built from 13 residues. The CDR3 sequence: CASSMGLDYEQYF. The CDR3 nucleotides read TGTGCCAGTAGTATGGGACTAGACTACGAGCAGTACTTC.

The chain combines TRBV7-9 with TRBJ2-1; TRBD2 matches 8 bases. With 7 bases clipped from V and 4 bases from J, the junction kept 9 bases outside the gene matches. Germline CDR1 is SEHNR and CDR2 is FQNEAQ (reference sequence). The CDR3 loop spans 15 amino acids. This CDR3 is CASNIPGGVYNEQFF. CDR3 coding DNA: TGTGCCAGCAACATTCCCGGGGGGGTTTACAATGAGCAGTTCTTC.

The V and J genes are TRBV24-1 and TRBJ1-5; D perhaps matches TRBD1 (6 bases). This CDR3 is 16 amino acids long. Germline CDR1 is KGHDR and CDR2 is SFDVKD. V shed 3 bases and J shed 4 bases, with 15 bases lying between them. The CDR3 DNA sequence: TGTGCCACCAGTGATCATCAGGGGACCCTGAATCAGCCCCAGCATTTT. It encodes CATSDHQGTLNQPQHF.

The rearrangement links TRBV19 to TRBJ1-2; the D gene is possibly TRBD1 (6 bases). CDR1 LNHDA and CDR2 SQIVND come from the germline V gene (reference sequence). The germline V and J ends were trimmed by 2 bases and 0 bases, with 16 bases remaining between them. This CDR3 comprises 17 residues. The CDR3 loop is CASSIYRVTRTNYGYTF. In DNA, the CDR3 is TGTGCCAGTAGTATATACAGGGTAACTAGGACTAACTATGGCTACACCTTC.

The V call is TRBV5-8, the J call TRBJ1-5; D may be TRBD1 (6 bases). CDR3 length equals 13 residues. Germline lookup yields CDR1 SGHTS and CDR2 YDEGEE. V shed 4 bases and J shed 5 bases, with 10 bases lying between them. CDR3 region: CASSIQGYQPQHF. The CDR3 DNA is TGTGCCAGCAGCATCCAGGGGTATCAGCCCCAGCATTTT. The full variable domain, rest sourced from reference TRBV5-8 and TRBJ1-5, is EAGVTQSPTHLIKTRGQQATLRCSPISGHTSVYWYQQALGLGLQFLLWYDEGEERNRGNFPPRFSGRQFPNYSSELNVNALELEDSALYLCASSIQGYQPQHFGDGTRLSIL.